The T cell receptor beta chain described here comes from a study of regulatory T cells in long-lasting Graves disease. The study's findings and limits: Among the persistent patients, about 3,000 public clonotypes were shared, more than the approximately 1,000 shared among new patients. TCR diversity was lower in persistent Graves' patients than in newly diagnosed ones.

Arm-PCR of CDR3 regions and iRepertoire HTBI primers were the basis on which TCR beta libraries were built. Via MiXCR, TCRdb re-called the multiplex PCR reads, giving one row per CDR3 protein. The table records approximately 400,000 distinct CDR3 sequences, under 15% of them present only once. In its sample, this clonotype was seen many times. Its target is not known. Time point described: newly diagnosed GD, antithyroid drugs for less than 3 months. After RNA was extracted from PBMCs, the TCR library was made from it. Nine milliliters of peripheral blood went into EDTA tubes. The CDR3 length is 15 residues. V lost 5 bases, J lost 6 bases, and 5 bases stayed unmatched. In germline, CDR1 is SGHAT, CDR2 FQNNGV. These data were likewise used in another study, on T cells in Graves' hyperthyroidism and ophthalmopathy. From that paper: Blood held most thyroid clonotypes expanded above 0.001 frequency.

Sequenced material: peripheral blood mononuclear cells (PBMCs), taken at new diagnosis, from a patient treated with antithyroid drugs. This chain links TRBV11-2 with TRBJ2-1; 12 bases are a match to TRBD2. The source of this sequence is a woman aged 25 to 39 with Graves disease. The CDR3, as DNA: TGTGCCAGCAGCCTGGGACTAGCGGGCTCCAATGAGCAGTTCTTC. Translating it yields CASSLGLAGSNEQFF.